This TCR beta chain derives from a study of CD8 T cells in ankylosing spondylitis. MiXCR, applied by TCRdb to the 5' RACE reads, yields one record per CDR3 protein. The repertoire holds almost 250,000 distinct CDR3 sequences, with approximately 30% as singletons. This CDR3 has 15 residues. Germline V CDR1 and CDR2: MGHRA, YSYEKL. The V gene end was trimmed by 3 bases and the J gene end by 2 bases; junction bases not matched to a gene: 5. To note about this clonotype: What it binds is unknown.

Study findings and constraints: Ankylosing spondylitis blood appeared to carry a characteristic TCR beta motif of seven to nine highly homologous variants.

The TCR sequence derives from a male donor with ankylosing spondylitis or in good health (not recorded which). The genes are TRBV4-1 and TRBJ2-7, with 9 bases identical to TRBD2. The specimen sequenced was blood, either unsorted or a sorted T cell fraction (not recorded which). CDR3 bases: TGCGCCAGCAGCCATTTAGCGGGGGCCACCTACGAGCAGTACTTC. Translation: CASSHLAGATYEQYF.